This T cell receptor (beta chain) stems from a study of shared clonotypes between healthy human individuals. Study findings and constraints: Non-shared clonotypes had lower generation probabilities than those shared by all four donors. Naive CD4 clonotypes were shared across a few donors at about 5%.

V dropped 2 bases and J dropped 1 base, with 10 bases sitting between them. CDR1 is SGHDT and CDR2 is YYEEEE in the germline V gene. This CDR3 comprises 15 residues. Only in-frame clones appear in the TCRdb table, and some are missing; sequencing was by immunoSEQ multiplex PCR. Here the sample spans about 2.4 million clones, more than 80% being singletons. A note on this clone: As yet, its antigen is unknown. This specimen includes other DNA sequences encoding the same CDR3.

Donors were healthy HIV-negative adults without recently reported acute infections or vaccinations. CD45RA+ naive and CD45RA-negative memory subsets were separated from CD4+ cells. This chain uses TRBV5-6 with TRBJ1-5; D call uncertain. This receptor was taken from a man aged 18 to 29 in good health. The sequenced material came from naive CD4+ T cells sorted from blood. As to subset: CD45RA+ positively selected. The CDR3 coding sequence is TGTGCCAGCAGCTTTGGCAGTCAGAGCAATCAGCCCCAGCATTTT. Amino acid sequence: CASSFGSQSNQPQHF.